The 2 T cell receptor beta chains given below trace back to one sample, sequenced in a study of cytomegalovirus exposure and HLA in healthy donors. Primers for the PCR totalled 60 Vbeta and 13 Jbeta. Profiling relied on immunoSEQ multiplex PCR, and the TCRdb table lists in-frame clones only, not all of them. The repertoire table contains over 100,000 clones. The sequenced sample was PBMCs. The receptors were gathered from a man in his late teens or twenties in good health and CMV-seronegative.

This sequence joins TRBV7-2 and TRBJ2-7; 9 bases map to TRBD1. This CDR3 region has 14 residues. The germline gives CDR1 SGHTA, CDR2 FQGNSA. Trimming at V came to 3 bases and at J to 5 bases, leaving 5 bases not matched to a gene. CDR3 DNA sequence: TGTGCCAGCAGCTTCTCCGGGACAGGGAACGAGCAGTACTTC. It specifies CASSFSGTGNEQYF.

The chain's CDR3 is CAWRNFRGNQPQHF. The CDR3 DNA reads TGTGCCTGGAGAAACTTCCGGGGGAATCAGCCCCAGCATTTT. J is TRBJ1-5 and V is TRBV30, with D tentatively TRBD1 (5 bases). Germline V gene sequence: CDR1 GTSNPN, CDR2 SVGIG (reference sequence). Between the trimmed V and J ends, which lost 3 bases and 4 bases, there was a span of 13 bases. This CDR3 is 14 amino acids long.